The entry below gives a single T cell receptor (beta chain) sequence along with its context. As yet, its antigen is unknown. PCR employed 60 Vbeta and 13 Jbeta primers. Some clones are missing from TCRdb's copy, which holds only in-frame ones; the method was immunoSEQ multiplex PCR. The sample carries around 170,000 clones, just over 75% recorded once. This entry belongs to a study of cytomegalovirus exposure and HLA in healthy donors. Findings and limits, study-wide: Later analysis suggested most CMV-associated TCR beta chains were HLA-restricted. Many donors carried some public TCRs, although rarity characterized most TCR sequences.

Losses at the gene ends were 0 bases for V and 8 bases for J; bases not matched to a gene: 6. The CDR3 has 14 amino acids. In germline, CDR1 is LNHDA, CDR2 SQIVND (reference sequence). This TCR was sampled from a man aged 18 to 29 in good health and CMV-seronegative. The sample taken for sequencing was PBMCs. The genes are TRBV19 and TRBJ1-2, with 7 bases lining up with TRBD1. In nucleotides, the CDR3 is TGTGCCAGTAGTATAGATGACAGGGTCTACGGCTACACCTTC. Its translation: CASSIDDRVYGYTF.